The rows below give T cell receptor beta chains drawn from one sample of a study of graft-versus-host responses after intestinal transplantation. The method was immunoSEQ multiplex PCR; TCRdb's version includes in-frame clones alone and lacks a portion of them. The profile shows about 63,000 clones, roughly 90% of them singletons. The specimen was ileum tissue, collected roughly 54 weeks after transplant. The receptors here all came from a human patient who received an intestinal transplant, so some T cells may come from the graft donor. CDR3s include the opening cysteine and the closing phenylalanine or tryptophan. A D gene is named only where the DNA matches it firmly. Some rows mark clone size as missing; the rest say once, few, many or name a class of expanded clone.

V gene: TRBV2; clone size: NA; J gene: TRBJ1-3; D gene: TRBD1; CDR3 protein: CASETGGGRNTIYF; CDR3 DNA: TGTGCCAGCGAAACAGGGGGAGGTAGAAACACCATATATTTT
V gene: TRBV5-1; clone size: NA; J gene: TRBJ2-5; D gene: TRBD2; CDR3 protein: CASSLVGGETQYF; CDR3 DNA: TGCGCCAGCAGCTTGGTGGGGGGGGAGACCCAGTACTTC
V gene: TRBV6-4; clone size: few; J gene: TRBJ1-2; D gene: TRBD1; CDR3 protein: CASSPTGFKGYTF; CDR3 DNA: TGTGCCAGCAGCCCGACAGGGTTTAAAGGCTACACCTTC
V gene: TRBV2; clone size: NA; J gene: TRBJ2-1; D gene: TRBD2; CDR3 protein: CASSAGTTNYNEQFF; CDR3 DNA: TGTGCCAGCAGTGCTGGGACTACCAACTACAATGAGCAGTTCTTC
V gene: TRBV6-5; clone size: NA; J gene: TRBJ1-4; D gene: NA; CDR3 protein: CASSPNNEKLFF; CDR3 DNA: TGTGCCAGCAGCCCAAATAATGAAAAACTGTTTTTT
V gene: TRBV5-1; clone size: NA; J gene: TRBJ2-5; D gene: NA; CDR3 protein: CASSLGFGRDQETQYF; CDR3 DNA: TGCGCCAGCAGCTTGGGGTTCGGCAGGGACCAAGAGACCCAGTACTTC
V gene: TRBV9; clone size: NA; J gene: TRBJ1-1; D gene: NA; CDR3 protein: CASSVVDGNTEAFF; CDR3 DNA: TGTGCCAGCAGCGTAGTAGACGGGAACACTGAAGCTTTCTTT
V gene: TRBV9; clone size: NA; J gene: TRBJ1-6; D gene: NA; CDR3 protein: CASSVGSPADSPLHF; CDR3 DNA: TGTGCCAGCAGCGTAGGAAGCCCCGCGGACTCACCCCTCCACTTT
V gene: TRBV6-6; clone size: NA; J gene: TRBJ1-5; D gene: TRBD1; CDR3 protein: CASTRPGTGGYQPQHF; CDR3 DNA: TGTGCCAGCACTCGACCCGGGACAGGGGGTTATCAGCCCCAGCATTTT
V gene: TRBV2; clone size: NA; J gene: TRBJ1-3; D gene: TRBD1; CDR3 protein: CASRDRVLSGNTIYF; CDR3 DNA: TGTGCCAGCAGGGACAGGGTGTTATCTGGAAACACCATATATTTT
V gene: TRBV6-5; clone size: NA; J gene: TRBJ1-2; D gene: TRBD1; CDR3 protein: CASRPGQGNYGYTF; CDR3 DNA: TGTGCCAGCAGACCCGGACAGGGGAACTATGGCTACACCTTC
V gene: TRBV6-5; clone size: NA; J gene: TRBJ1-1; D gene: NA; CDR3 protein: CASSYRGNTEAFF; CDR3 DNA: TGTGCCAGCAGTTACCGGGGCAACACTGAAGCTTTCTTT
V gene: TRBV5-4; clone size: NA; J gene: TRBJ2-2; D gene: NA; CDR3 protein: CASSPGTINTGELFF; CDR3 DNA: TGTGCCAGCAGCCCCGGGACAATAAACACCGGGGAGCTGTTTTTT
V gene: TRBV6-5; clone size: NA; J gene: TRBJ2-3; D gene: NA; CDR3 protein: CASSYSNSAETDTQYF; CDR3 DNA: TGTGCCAGCAGTTACTCGAATAGCGCTGAGACAGATACGCAGTATTTT
V gene: TRBV7-9; clone size: NA; J gene: TRBJ1-5; D gene: TRBD1; CDR3 protein: CASSSSTGDQPQHF; CDR3 DNA: TGTGCCAGCAGCTCCTCTACAGGGGATCAGCCCCAGCATTTT
V gene: TRBV6-1; clone size: once; J gene: TRBJ1-1; D gene: NA; CDR3 protein: CASSVWTMNTEAFF; CDR3 DNA: TGTGCCAGCAGTGTATGGACCATGAACACTGAAGCTTTCTTT
V gene: TRBV11-2; clone size: NA; J gene: TRBJ2-7; D gene: TRBD1; CDR3 protein: CASSLGTGPYEQYF; CDR3 DNA: TGTGCCAGCAGCTTAGGGACAGGCCCCTACGAGCAGTACTTC
V gene: TRBV5-1; clone size: NA; J gene: TRBJ2-1; D gene: NA; CDR3 protein: CASSPRRGPYNEQFF; CDR3 DNA: TGCGCCAGCAGCCCGAGGAGAGGGCCGTACAATGAGCAGTTCTTC
V gene: TRBV28; clone size: NA; J gene: TRBJ1-6; D gene: TRBD1; CDR3 protein: CASSVRQGLDNSPLHF; CDR3 DNA: TGTGCCAGCAGTGTAAGACAGGGATTGGATAATTCACCCCTCCACTTT
V gene: TRBV4-1; clone size: NA; J gene: TRBJ2-1; D gene: NA; CDR3 protein: CASSQDDRGAGYNEQFF; CDR3 DNA: TGCGCCAGCAGCCAAGATGATAGGGGTGCGGGTTACAATGAGCAGTTCTTC
V gene: TRBV25-1; clone size: NA; J gene: TRBJ2-1; D gene: NA; CDR3 protein: CASRDPGLYNEQFF; CDR3 DNA: TGTGCCAGCAGAGACCCCGGACTTTACAATGAGCAGTTCTTC
V gene: TRBV4-2; clone size: NA; J gene: TRBJ1-6; D gene: NA; CDR3 protein: CASSQEVGSEIGAVSSYNSPLHF; CDR3 DNA: TGTGCCAGCAGCCAAGAGGTCGGCAGTGAGATAGGCGCAGTAAGCTCCTATAATTCACCCCTCCACTTT
V gene: TRBV28; clone size: NA; J gene: TRBJ2-1; D gene: TRBD2; CDR3 protein: CASSSTSGRSIDEQFF; CDR3 DNA: TGTGCCAGCAGTTCGACTAGCGGGAGGAGTATCGATGAGCAGTTCTTC
V gene: TRBV10-1; clone size: once; J gene: TRBJ2-3; D gene: NA; CDR3 protein: CASSESLRDTQYF; CDR3 DNA: TGCGCCAGCAGTGAGTCCCTTAGGGATACGCAGTATTTT
V gene: TRBV11-1; clone size: NA; J gene: TRBJ1-1; D gene: TRBD1; CDR3 protein: CASSFGTENTEAFF; CDR3 DNA: TGTGCCAGCAGTTTCGGGACAGAAAACACTGAAGCTTTCTTT
V gene: TRBV5-1; clone size: NA; J gene: TRBJ1-2; D gene: NA; CDR3 protein: CASSLSLGINYGYTF; CDR3 DNA: TGCGCCAGCAGCTTATCTTTGGGGATTAACTATGGCTACACCTTC
V gene: TRBV7-6; clone size: NA; J gene: TRBJ2-7; D gene: NA; CDR3 protein: CASSPGGGLGEQYF; CDR3 DNA: TGTGCCAGCAGCCCTGGAGGGGGGCTTGGCGAGCAGTACTTC
V gene: TRBV2; clone size: NA; J gene: TRBJ1-1; D gene: NA; CDR3 protein: CASSEQGSTTEAFF; CDR3 DNA: TGTGCCAGCAGTGAACAGGGGAGTACCACTGAAGCTTTCTTT
V gene: TRBV6-5; clone size: medium-sized; J gene: TRBJ1-2; D gene: TRBD1; CDR3 protein: CASSYGRGRDGYTF; CDR3 DNA: TGTGCCAGCAGTTACGGAAGGGGGCGAGATGGCTACACCTTC